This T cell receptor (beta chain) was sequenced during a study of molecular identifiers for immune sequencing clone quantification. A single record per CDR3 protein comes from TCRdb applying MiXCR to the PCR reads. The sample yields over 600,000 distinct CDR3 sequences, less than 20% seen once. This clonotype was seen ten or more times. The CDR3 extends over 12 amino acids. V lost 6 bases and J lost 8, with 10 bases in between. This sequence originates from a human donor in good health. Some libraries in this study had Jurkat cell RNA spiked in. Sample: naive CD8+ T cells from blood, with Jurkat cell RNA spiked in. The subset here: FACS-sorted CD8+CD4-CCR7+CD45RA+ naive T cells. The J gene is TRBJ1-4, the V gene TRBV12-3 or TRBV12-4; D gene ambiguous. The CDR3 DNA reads TGTGCCAGCAGCTTCGATAGCGAAAAACTGTTTTTT. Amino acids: CASSFDSEKLFF.